This record looks at one TCR beta chain sequence and its context. Its antigen is not identified. Profiling relied on immunoSEQ multiplex PCR, and the TCRdb table lists in-frame clones only, not all of them. The sample has roughly 2,500,000 clones; 93% are singletons. This sample was included in a study of shared clonotypes between healthy human individuals. Looked up from germline, CDR1 is SGHRS and CDR2 is YFSETQ. Trimming took 4 bases from V and 4 from J; bases not matched to a gene: 13. This CDR3 spans 18 amino acids. Broader study findings: The researchers took only blood, and tissue repertoires probably look different. Among a few donors, roughly 5% of naive CD4 clonotypes were found in common.

Study donors comprised healthy, HIV-negative adults devoid of recent acute infection or vaccination. CD45RA+ naive and CD45RA-negative memory subsets were separated from CD4+ cells. The sequencing sample was made of naive CD4+ T cells from PBMCs. Subset in this sample: CD45RA+ positively selected. The source of this sequence is a man between 18 and 29 years old in good health. Some clones in this sample may be carry-over from other donors' samples. The chain couples TRBV5-1 to TRBJ2-3; TRBD2 matches 12 bases. The CDR3 region is CASSPDPLTSGRADTQYF. CDR3 nucleotide sequence: TGCGCCAGCAGCCCAGACCCGCTGACTAGCGGGAGAGCAGATACGCAGTATTTT.